This TCR beta chain was identified in a study of blood T cell repertoires in COVID-19. Clones were sequenced by immunoSEQ multiplex PCR, and TCRdb holds only the in-frame ones, with some missing. This table holds more than 150,000 clones, approximately 90% found once. V trimming: 2 bases; J trimming: 6 bases; junction bases outside the gene matches: 7. Germline-derived CDR1 and CDR2 are SGHRS and YFSETQ. The length of the CDR3 is 15 residues. The sequenced material came from peripheral blood. The chain is built from TRBV5-1 and TRBJ2-1; TRBD1 aligns across 8 bases. The receptor was derived from a man younger than 35 with acute or convalescent COVID-19. CDR3 sequence reads: CASSFNRGKGNEQFF. The DNA of the CDR3 is TGCGCCAGCAGCTTTAACAGGGGGAAGGGCAATGAGCAGTTCTTC.